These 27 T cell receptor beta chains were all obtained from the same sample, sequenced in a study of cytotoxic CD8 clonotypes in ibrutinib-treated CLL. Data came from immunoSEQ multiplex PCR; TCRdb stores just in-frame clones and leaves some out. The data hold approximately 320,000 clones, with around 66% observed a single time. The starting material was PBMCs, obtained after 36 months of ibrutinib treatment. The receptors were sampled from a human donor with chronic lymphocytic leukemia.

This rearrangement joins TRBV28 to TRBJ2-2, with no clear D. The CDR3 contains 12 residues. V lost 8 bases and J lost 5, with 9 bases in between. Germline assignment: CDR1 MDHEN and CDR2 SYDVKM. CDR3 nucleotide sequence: TGTGCCAGCCGGGTGGGGACCGGGGAGCTGTTTTTT. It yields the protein CASRVGTGELFF. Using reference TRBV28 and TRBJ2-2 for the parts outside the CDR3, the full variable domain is DVKVTQSSRYLVKRTGEKVFLECVQDMDHENMFWYRQDPGLGLRLIYFSYDVKMKEKGDIPEGYSVSREKKERFSLILESASTNQTSMYLCASRVGTGELFFGEGSRLTVL.

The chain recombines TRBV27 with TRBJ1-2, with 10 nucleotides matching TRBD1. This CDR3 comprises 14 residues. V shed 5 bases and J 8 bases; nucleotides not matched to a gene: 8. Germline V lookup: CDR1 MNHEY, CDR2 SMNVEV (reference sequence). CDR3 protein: CASSPQGTGDGYTF. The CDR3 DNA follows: TGTGCCAGCAGTCCACAAGGGACAGGGGACGGCTACACCTTC.

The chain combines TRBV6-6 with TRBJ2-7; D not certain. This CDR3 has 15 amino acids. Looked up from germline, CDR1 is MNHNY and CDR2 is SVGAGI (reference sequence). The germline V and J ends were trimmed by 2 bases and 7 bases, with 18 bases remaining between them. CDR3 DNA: TGTGCCAGCAGTTACCAAGTATCCACTTCACGAGAGCAGTACTTC. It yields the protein CASSYQVSTSREQYF.

The chain's CDR3 is CASSLARTGGYQSLDGYTF. The CDR3 DNA reads as TGCGCCAGCAGCTTGGCCCGGACAGGGGGATATCAGAGTCTGGATGGCTACACCTTC. This chain connects TRBV5-1 to TRBJ1-2, with 10 bases fitting TRBD1. V lost 0 bases to trimming and J lost 6 bases; unmatched junction nucleotides: 17. This CDR3 is built from 19 residues. Looked up from germline, CDR1 is SGHRS and CDR2 is YFSETQ. Full variable domain (missing parts from reference TRBV5-1 and TRBJ1-2): KAGVTQTPRYLIKTRGQQVTLSCSPISGHRSVSWYQQTPGQGLQFLFEYFSETQRNKGNFPGRFSGRQFSNSRSEMNVSTLELGDSALYLCASSLARTGGYQSLDGYTFGSGTRLTVV.

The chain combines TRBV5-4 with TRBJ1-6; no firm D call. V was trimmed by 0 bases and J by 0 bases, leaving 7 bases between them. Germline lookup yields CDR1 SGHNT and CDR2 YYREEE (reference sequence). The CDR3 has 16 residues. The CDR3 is CASSLGGSSYNSPLHF. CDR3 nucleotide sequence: TGTGCCAGCAGCTTGGGCGGCAGCTCCTATAATTCACCCCTCCACTTT.

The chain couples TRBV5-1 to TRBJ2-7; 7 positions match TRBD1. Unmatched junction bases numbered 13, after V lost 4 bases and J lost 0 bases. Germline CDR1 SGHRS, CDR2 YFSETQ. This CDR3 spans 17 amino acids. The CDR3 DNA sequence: TGCGCCAGCAGCCCGGTTAGTATTAGGACAGGCTCCTACGAGCAGTACTTC. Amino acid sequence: CASSPVSIRTGSYEQYF.

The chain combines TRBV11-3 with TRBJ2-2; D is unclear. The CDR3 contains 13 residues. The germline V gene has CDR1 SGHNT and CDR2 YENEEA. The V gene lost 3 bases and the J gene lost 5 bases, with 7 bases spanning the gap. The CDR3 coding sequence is TGTGCCAGCAGCTTGGATGGGACCGGGGAGCTGTTTTTT. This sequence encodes CASSLDGTGELFF.

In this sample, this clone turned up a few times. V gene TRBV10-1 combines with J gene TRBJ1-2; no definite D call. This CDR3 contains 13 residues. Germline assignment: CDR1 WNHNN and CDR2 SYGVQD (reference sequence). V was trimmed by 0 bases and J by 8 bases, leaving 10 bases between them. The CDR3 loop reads CASSESTSWGYTF. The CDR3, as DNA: TGCGCCAGCAGTGAGTCGACTTCCTGGGGCTACACCTTC.

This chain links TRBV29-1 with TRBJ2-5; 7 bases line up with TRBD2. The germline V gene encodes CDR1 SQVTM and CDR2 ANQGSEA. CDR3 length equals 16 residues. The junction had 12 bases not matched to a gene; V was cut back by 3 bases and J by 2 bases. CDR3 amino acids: CSVDPRGLAAQETQYF. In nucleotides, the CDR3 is TGCAGCGTTGACCCACGGGGCCTAGCGGCTCAAGAGACCCAGTACTTC. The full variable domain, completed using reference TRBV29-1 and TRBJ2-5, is SAVISQKPSRDICQRGTSLTIQCQVDSQVTMMFWYRQQPGQSLTLIATANQGSEATYESGFVIDKFPISRPNLTFSTLTVSNMSPEDSSIYLCSVDPRGLAAQETQYFGPGTRLLVL.

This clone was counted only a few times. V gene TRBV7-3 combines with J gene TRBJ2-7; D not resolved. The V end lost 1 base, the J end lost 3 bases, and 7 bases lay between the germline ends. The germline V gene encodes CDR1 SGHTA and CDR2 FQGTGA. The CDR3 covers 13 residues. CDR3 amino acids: CASSLMHGYEQYF. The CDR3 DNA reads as TGTGCCAGCAGCTTAATGCACGGCTACGAGCAGTACTTC.

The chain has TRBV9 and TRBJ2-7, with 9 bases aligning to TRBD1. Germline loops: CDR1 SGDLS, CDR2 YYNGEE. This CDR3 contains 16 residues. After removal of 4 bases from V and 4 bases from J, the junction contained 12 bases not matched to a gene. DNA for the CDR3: TGTGCCAGCAGCCCTTGGGACCGGGACAGGGATTACGAGCAGTACTTC. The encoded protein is CASSPWDRDRDYEQYF.

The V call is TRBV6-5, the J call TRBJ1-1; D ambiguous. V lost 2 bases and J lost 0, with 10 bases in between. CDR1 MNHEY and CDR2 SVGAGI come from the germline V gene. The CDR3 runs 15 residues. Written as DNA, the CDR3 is TGTGCCAGCAGTTACCCGAGGGCCCTGAACACTGAAGCTTTCTTT. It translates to CASSYPRALNTEAFF.

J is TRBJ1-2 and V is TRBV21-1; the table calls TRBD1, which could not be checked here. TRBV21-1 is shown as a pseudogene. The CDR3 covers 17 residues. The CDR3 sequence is CASSKKGQDGGFYGYTF. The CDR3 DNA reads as TGTGCCAGCAGCAAAAAGGGACAGGACGGGGGCTTCTATGGCTACACCTTC.

The CDR3 loop reads CASSLGGGLAGSLETQYF. In nucleotides, the CDR3 is TGCGCCAGCAGCCTCGGAGGGGGGCTAGCGGGTTCATTGGAGACCCAGTACTTC. J is TRBJ2-5 and V is TRBV4-3; 8 bases map to TRBD2. Trimming cost V 4 bases and J 5 bases; bases outside gene matches: 18. This CDR3 spans 18 amino acids. The germline V gene has CDR1 LGHNA and CDR2 YSLEER.

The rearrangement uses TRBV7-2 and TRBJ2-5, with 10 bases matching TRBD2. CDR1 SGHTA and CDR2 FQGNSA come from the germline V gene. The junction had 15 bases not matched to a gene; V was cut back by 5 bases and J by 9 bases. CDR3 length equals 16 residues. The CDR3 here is CASSLRLAGAQLAQYF. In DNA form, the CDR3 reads TGTGCCAGCAGCCTCCGCCTAGCGGGGGCCCAATTGGCCCAGTACTTC.

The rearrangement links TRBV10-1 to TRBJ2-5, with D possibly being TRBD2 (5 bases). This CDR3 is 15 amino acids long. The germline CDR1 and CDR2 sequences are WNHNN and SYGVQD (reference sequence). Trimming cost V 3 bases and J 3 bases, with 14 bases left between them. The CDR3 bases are TGCGCCAGCAGTGATGTGGCTTTCGGGGAAGAGACCCAGTACTTC. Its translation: CASSDVAFGEETQYF.

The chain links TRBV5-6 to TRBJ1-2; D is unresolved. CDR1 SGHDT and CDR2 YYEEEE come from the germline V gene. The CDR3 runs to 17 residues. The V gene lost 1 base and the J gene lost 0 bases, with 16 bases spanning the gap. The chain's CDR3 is CASSLFTFISSNYGYTF. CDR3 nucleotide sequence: TGTGCCAGCAGCTTGTTCACATTCATCTCATCTAACTATGGCTACACCTTC.

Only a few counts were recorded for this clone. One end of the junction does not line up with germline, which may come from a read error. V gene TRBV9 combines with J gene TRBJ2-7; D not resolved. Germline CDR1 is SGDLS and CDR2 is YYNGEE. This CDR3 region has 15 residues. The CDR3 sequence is CASSARSQISSEQYF. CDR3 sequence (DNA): TGTGCCAGCAGCGCCCGATCCCAGATATCCTCCGAGCAGTACTTC.

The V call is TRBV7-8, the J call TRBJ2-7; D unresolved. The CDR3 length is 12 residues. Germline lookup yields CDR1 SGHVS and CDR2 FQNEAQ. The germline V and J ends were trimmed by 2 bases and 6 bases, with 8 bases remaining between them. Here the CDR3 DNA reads TGTGCCAGCAGCTTAATAGGGTTCGAGCAGTACTTC. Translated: CASSLIGFEQYF.

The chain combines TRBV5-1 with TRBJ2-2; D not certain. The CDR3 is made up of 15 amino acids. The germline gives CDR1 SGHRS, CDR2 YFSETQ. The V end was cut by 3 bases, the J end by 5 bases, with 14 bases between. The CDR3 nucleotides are TGCGCCAGCAGCTATAACGGACCGGAGACCGGGGAGCTGTTTTTT. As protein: CASSYNGPETGELFF.

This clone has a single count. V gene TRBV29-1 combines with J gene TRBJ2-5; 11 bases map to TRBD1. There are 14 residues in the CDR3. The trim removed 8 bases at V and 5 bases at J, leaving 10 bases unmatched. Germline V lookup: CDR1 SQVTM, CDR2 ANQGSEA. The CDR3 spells CSSAGTGGRETQYF. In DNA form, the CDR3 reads TGCAGCTCCGCCGGGACAGGGGGGCGGGAGACCCAGTACTTC.

CDR3 coding DNA: TGTGCCAGTACAGGGGACTATGGCTACACCTTC. Its translation: CASTGDYGYTF. This sequence joins TRBV19 and TRBJ1-2; possibly TRBD1 for D (6 bases). The germline CDR1 and CDR2 sequences are LNHDA and SQIVND (reference sequence). This CDR3 is built from 11 residues. Trimming left V 7 bases short and J 3 bases short, with 6 bases between.

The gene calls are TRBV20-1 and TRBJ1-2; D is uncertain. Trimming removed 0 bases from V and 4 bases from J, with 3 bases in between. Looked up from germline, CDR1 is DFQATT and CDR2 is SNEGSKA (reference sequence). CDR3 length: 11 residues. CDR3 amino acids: CSARDVYGYTF. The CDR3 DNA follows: TGCAGTGCTAGAGATGTCTATGGCTACACCTTC.

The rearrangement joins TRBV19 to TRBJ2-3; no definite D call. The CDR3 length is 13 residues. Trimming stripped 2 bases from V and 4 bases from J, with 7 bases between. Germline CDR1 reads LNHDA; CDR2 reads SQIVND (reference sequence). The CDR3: CASSITRPDTQYF. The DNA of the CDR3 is TGTGCCAGTAGTATAACCCGCCCAGATACGCAGTATTTT.

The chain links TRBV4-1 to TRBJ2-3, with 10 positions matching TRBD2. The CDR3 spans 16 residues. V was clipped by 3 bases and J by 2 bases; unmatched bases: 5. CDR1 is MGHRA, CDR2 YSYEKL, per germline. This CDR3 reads CASSHPSGGATDTQYF. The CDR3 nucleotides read TGCGCCAGCAGCCACCCGAGCGGGGGGGCCACAGATACGCAGTATTTT.

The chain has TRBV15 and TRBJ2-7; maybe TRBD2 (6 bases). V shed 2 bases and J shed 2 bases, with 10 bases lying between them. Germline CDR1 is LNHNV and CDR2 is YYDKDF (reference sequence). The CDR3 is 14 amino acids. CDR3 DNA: TGTGCCACCAGCAGACCGGGGGAAACCTACGAGCAGTACTTC. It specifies CATSRPGETYEQYF.

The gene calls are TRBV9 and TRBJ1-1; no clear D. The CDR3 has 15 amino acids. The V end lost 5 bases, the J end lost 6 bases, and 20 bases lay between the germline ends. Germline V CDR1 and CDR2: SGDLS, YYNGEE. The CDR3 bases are TGTGCCAGCAGTCGTGGGAGATTGGGGTGGGCTGAAGCTTTCTTT. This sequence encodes CASSRGRLGWAEAFF.